The rows below give T cell receptor beta chains drawn from one sample of a study of T cell responses to AZD1222 COVID-19 vaccine. Method: immunoSEQ multiplex PCR; TCRdb's copy keeps in-frame clones and lacks some. The repertoire has 100,000 to 150,000 clones, 90% of them found once; the top ten carry around 4.5%. The starting material was peripheral blood, obtained on day 0 of MenACWY control vaccination. All receptors come from an adult in good health. Each CDR3 is given with its conserved first and last residue.

v_call | cdr3_aa
TRBV4-2 | CASSQALALEETQYF
TRBV28 | CASSSHFAGSYNEQFF
TRBV19 | CASSRPGHGELDTQYF
TRBV28 | CASSRSNSPLHF
TRBV6-5 | CASRGTGNQPQHF
TRBV7-9 | CASSLTGDTEAFF
TRBV19 | CASSINRGFSFGQPQHF
TRBV4-1 | CASSQVYETLKSHGYTF
TRBV19 | CASRPFLGDTGELFF
TRBV27 | CASRGQGRDIQYF
TRBV18 | CASSPNKEAYGYTF
TRBV7-2 | CASSLRGVLNQPQHF
TRBV19 | CASSIIAGGHNEQFF
TRBV27 | CASRIRGVDYEQYF
TRBV7-2 | CASSLAVGDRLYNEQFF
TRBV19 | CASRAGGGYTF
TRBV27 | CASSHAERNSYNEQFF
TRBV25-1 | CASRGHRTNTGELFF
TRBV6-5 | CASRDDRAGANVLTF
TRBV3-1/TRBV3-2 | CASRTRDSPLHF
TRBV7-3 | CASSLRRGVGYTF
TRBV28 | CASSLSGRAPGELFF
TRBV7-2 | CASSLPNSGGAKNEQFF
TRBV5-4 | CASSSGNTGELFF